This is a list of T cell receptor beta chains from one sample in a study of OX40 agonist ivuxolimab in advanced cancers. Sequencing used immunoSEQ multiplex PCR; TCRdb keeps in-frame clones, though not all of them. The repertoire includes some 85,000 clones, roughly nine tenths of them detected once, and about 2.5% sits in the top ten. Sequences were derived from CD4+ or CD8+ T cells sorted from blood, sampled in a trial of the OX40 agonist ivuxolimab. All receptors derive from an adult with an advanced solid tumor such as melanoma, head and neck, liver or kidney cancer. Each CDR3 is given without its conserved first and last residue.

TRBV5-1	TRBJ2-3	ATSGLASTDTQY
TRBV4-3	TRBJ2-7	ASSSGSTYEQY
TRBV28	TRBJ1-1	ASSSGQGGKAF
TRBV19	TRBJ2-7	ASSTSLGPLYEQY
TRBV5-1	TRBJ1-6	ASRLDWEDSPLH
TRBV6-1	TRBJ2-4	ASTGAGGPPNIQY
TRBV7-9	TRBJ1-2	ASSLAAYGYT
TRBV18	TRBJ2-3	ASSPRTGPTDTQY
TRBV14	TRBJ1-4	ASSATGGVGEKLF
TRBV5-1	TRBJ2-5	ASSWGAQAKETQY
TRBV19	TRBJ2-1	ASRSKTSSHNEQF
TRBV30	TRBJ2-2	AWSVLGAGTGELF
TRBV30	TRBJ1-3	AWSVMGRDISGNTIY
TRBV4-1	TRBJ1-2	ASSSNSQGWGNYGYT
TRBV19	TRBJ1-1	ASKDRAEAF
TRBV7-2	TRBJ2-7	ASSLSLGTIYEQY
TRBV19	TRBJ1-2	ASSPADRVVGYT
TRBV30	TRBJ2-1	AWRPGQGVGEQF
TRBV11-1	TRBJ2-6	ASSLGSSGANVLT
TRBV6-6	TRBJ2-1	ASSYLVSPVPSEQF
TRBV5-4	TRBJ2-5	ASSLAGKSETQY
TRBV19	TRBJ1-5	ASSPAYNSNQPQH
TRBV28	TRBJ1-1	ASRSTVNTEAF
TRBV18	TRBJ2-2	ASSPPGLGTGELF
TRBV4-1	TRBJ1-1	ASSQEGAQGAQAF
TRBV28	TRBJ2-6	ASSLQNGANVLT
TRBV28	TRBJ2-7	ASSLSAGEQY
TRBV6-1	TRBJ1-5	ASSEQGRSNQPQH
TRBV7-2	TRBJ1-3	ASSLAGSGNTIY
TRBV13	TRBJ2-7	ASSSSGLSYEQY
TRBV2	TRBJ1-1	ASLPQTMNTEAF
TRBV6-1	TRBJ1-1	ATRRESPTEAF
TRBV7-2	TRBJ2-7	ASSLSGRAFEQY